The 11 T cell receptor beta chains listed next were all sequenced from one sample in a study of blood T cell repertoires in COVID-19. Assay: immunoSEQ multiplex PCR; the TCRdb copy retains only in-frame clones and omits some. This table holds a few hundred thousand clones, 80% to 85% found once. Material for sequencing was PBMCs or T cells enriched from blood (not recorded which). Receptor source: a man aged 40-55 years who had been exposed to COVID-19.

The rearrangement joins TRBV2 to TRBJ1-6; maybe TRBD1 (5 bases). V was cut by 11 bases and J by 7 bases, with 18 bases left in between. Germline CDR1 is SNHLY and CDR2 is FYNNEI. The CDR3 covers 14 residues. CDR3 loop: CAGRWGRGNSPLHF. CDR3 bases: TGTGCCGGGAGGTGGGGACGGGGAAATTCACCCCTCCACTTT.

The gene calls are TRBV3-1 (or the pseudogene TRBV3-2) and TRBJ2-2; the match to TRBD2 covers 7 bases. CDR1 and CDR2 (germline): LGHDT, YNNKEL (reference sequence). The CDR3 is 16 amino acids. V trimming: 1 base; J trimming: 7 bases; junction bases outside the gene matches: 9. CDR3 sequence (DNA): TGTGCCAGCAGCCAAGTGGGGAGGGTGGCCGGCGGGGAGCTGTTTTTT. It specifies CASSQVGRVAGGELFF.

The V call is TRBV19, the J call TRBJ1-3; D is unresolved. Germline CDR1 and CDR2: LNHDA and SQIVND (reference sequence). Deletions cut 7 bases from V and 0 bases from J, with 10 bases between. This CDR3 region has 14 residues. The CDR3 protein is CASKSVSSGNTIYF. The CDR3 DNA reads TGTGCCAGTAAATCGGTTAGCTCTGGAAACACCATATATTTT.

The chain employs TRBV5-4 and TRBJ1-1; D might be TRBD1 (6 bases). CDR3 length: 16 amino acids. From germline, CDR1 is SGHNT and CDR2 YYREEE (reference sequence). V was trimmed by 2 bases and J by 11 bases, leaving 25 bases between them. CDR3 DNA sequence: TGTGCCAGCAGCTTTTACCTCGGACAGCCCCTTATGGGGGCTTTCTTT. Protein product: CASSFYLGQPLMGAFF.

The chain combines TRBV30 with TRBJ1-6, with unresolved D. The CDR3 contains 14 residues. The V end was cut by 3 bases, the J end by 0 bases, with 6 bases between. CDR1 GTSNPN and CDR2 SVGIG come from the germline V gene (reference sequence). The CDR3 is CAWSGSSYNSPLHF. For the CDR3, the DNA is TGTGCCTGGAGCGGTAGCTCCTATAATTCACCCCTCCACTTT.

The rearrangement uses TRBV7-2 and TRBJ1-1; 10 bases are shared with TRBD1. CDR1 and CDR2 from the germline V gene are SGHTA and FQGNSA. The length of the CDR3 is 17 residues. V lost 0 bases to trimming and J lost 6 bases; unmatched junction nucleotides: 10. The DNA for the CDR3 is TGTGCCAGCAGCTTAGCGGACTTTCCGGGACAGGGGTCTGAAGCTTTCTTT. Residues: CASSLADFPGQGSEAFF.

This chain links TRBV9 with TRBJ1-3; D is uncertain. Per germline, CDR1 SGDLS and CDR2 YYNGEE. This CDR3 comprises 14 residues. V lost 2 bases and J lost 0, with 6 bases in between. CDR3 sequence (DNA): TGTGCCAGCAGCGTTTCCCTCTCTGGAAACACCATATATTTT. Its translation: CASSVSLSGNTIYF.

V usage is TRBV11-2 and J usage is TRBJ2-1; 7 positions match TRBD1. Per the germline V gene, CDR1 is SGHAT and CDR2 is FQNNGV. V shed 5 bases and J 6 bases; nucleotides not matched to a gene: 4. This CDR3 contains 13 residues. The CDR3 sequence: CASSLDRVNEQFF. CDR3 DNA: TGTGCCAGCAGCCTCGACAGGGTCAATGAGCAGTTCTTC.

The J gene is TRBJ2-7, the V gene TRBV11-2; D unresolved. V was pared by 5 bases and J by 2 bases, with 19 bases between. CDR3 length equals 16 residues. Germline CDR1 SGHAT, CDR2 FQNNGV. The CDR3 region is CASSPVASFTPYEQYF. CDR3 in DNA: TGTGCCAGCAGCCCCGTCGCTAGTTTCACTCCCTACGAGCAGTACTTC.

The chain uses TRBV19 and TRBJ1-5, with TRBD1 as a possible D gene (5 bases). The V end was cut by 9 bases, the J end by 0 bases, with 15 bases between. Germline CDR1 LNHDA, CDR2 SQIVND (reference sequence). The CDR3 contains 15 residues. In DNA, the CDR3 is TGTGCCAGCTCCCCGACAGCTTATAGCAATCAGCCCCAGCATTTT. It is translated as CASSPTAYSNQPQHF.

The chain combines TRBV19 with TRBJ1-5; TRBD1 matches 9 bases. Per germline, CDR1 LNHDA and CDR2 SQIVND (reference sequence). The CDR3 loop spans 16 amino acids. The junction had 10 bases not matched to a gene; V was cut back by 4 bases and J by 6 bases. In nucleotides, the CDR3 is TGTGCCAGTAGTAAGACAGGGGGGTCGTCGGGTCAGCCCCAGCATTTT. Translated: CASSKTGGSSGQPQHF.